The source of this T cell receptor beta chain is a study of beta chain features in type 1 diabetes. The length of the CDR3 is 16 residues. V dropped 6 bases and J dropped 1; count of bases not matched to a gene: 5. Germline CDR1 and CDR2: SEHNR and FQNEAQ (reference sequence). General observations from the study: Shorter TCRB CDR3s, moderately but significantly so, were found in Type 1 diabetes patients in all four CD4+ subsets.

This clone was observed a handful of times. The antigen is undetermined. What was sequenced were expressed TCRB transcripts, since all of the isolated RNA had been reverse transcribed. The assay was immunoSEQ multiplex PCR, and TCRdb's table has in-frame clones only and misses some. The sample holds around 180,000 clones; almost 8% are singletons and the top ten take roughly 0.5%. V gene TRBV7-9 combines with J gene TRBJ2-2; 10 nucleotides match TRBD2. The material sequenced was central memory CD4+ T cells from blood. The TCR originated in a man younger than 30 with type 1 diabetes. The CDR3 nucleotides are TGTGCCAGCAGGTTCCCTAGCGGGGGGAACACCGGGGAGCTGTTTTTT. It encodes CASRFPSGGNTGELFF.